The 14 T cell receptor beta chains below all came from one sample that was sequenced in a study of T cells in Graves' hyperthyroidism and ophthalmopathy. Template material for amplifying TCR beta CDR3 regions consisted of RNA transcripts. The HTBI set primed first-round TCR CDR3 RT-PCR. Each CDR3 protein gets one entry after TCRdb re-called the multiplex PCR reads with MiXCR. The sample shows hundreds of thousands of distinct CDR3 sequences, about 14% of them seen only once. The sample consisted of blood. These receptors were obtained from a woman aged 40 to 50 with Graves' ophthalmopathy.

The gene calls are TRBV30 and TRBJ1-1; 9 nucleotides match TRBD1. Germline trimming cut 2 bases from V and 5 bases from J; bases unmatched to any gene: 12. Per the germline V gene, CDR1 is GTSNPN and CDR2 is SVGIG (reference sequence). CDR3 length equals 16 residues. The CDR3 bases are TGTGCCTGGAGTTTCATTAGGGACAGGGAATGGACTGAAGCTTTCTTT. Translated, it gives CAWSFIRDREWTEAFF.

This clonotype was detected a few times. The chain uses TRBV29-1 and TRBJ2-7; D ambiguous. CDR3 length: 12 residues. Looked up from germline, CDR1 is SQVTM and CDR2 is ANQGSEA. Between the trimmed V and J ends, which lost 1 base and 5 bases, there was a span of 9 bases. The CDR3 loop reads CSVEVRRNEQYF. In DNA form, the CDR3 reads TGCAGCGTTGAAGTACGTCGGAACGAGCAGTACTTC.

This clonotype came up a few times. The V call is TRBV10-3, the J call TRBJ1-2; no reliable D call. V was pared by 2 bases and J by 4 bases, with 5 bases between. Germline CDR1 is ENHRY and CDR2 is SYGVKD. This CDR3 comprises 12 residues. CDR3 sequence (DNA): TGTGCCATCAGTGAGAGAGGCTATGGCTACACCTTC. It yields the protein CAISERGYGYTF.

In its sample, this clonotype was seen a few times. The chain couples TRBV20-1 to TRBJ2-7; the D is unclear. Trimming removed 3 bases at V and 1 base at J, with 16 bases between. This CDR3 is 15 amino acids long. In germline, CDR1 is DFQATT, CDR2 SNEGSKA (reference sequence). The CDR3 DNA is TGCAGTGCTAGTTTTTCTACACATACTTCCTACGAGCAGTACTTC. Its protein product is CSASFSTHTSYEQYF.

The chain joins TRBV20-1 to TRBJ1-5; TRBD1 matches 7 bases. Trimming took 5 bases from V and 4 from J; bases not matched to a gene: 8. Germline CDR1 is DFQATT and CDR2 is SNEGSKA (reference sequence). The CDR3 covers 14 residues. Written as DNA, the CDR3 is TGCAGTGCTTCCTCCGGGACAGCGAATCAGCCCCAGCATTTT. It is translated as CSASSGTANQPQHF.

The table lists this clonotype with many counts. J is TRBJ2-5 and V is TRBV20-1; the D is unclear. V was trimmed by 1 base and J by 7 bases, leaving 16 bases between them. The CDR3 is 14 residues long. CDR1 and CDR2 (germline): DFQATT, SNEGSKA (reference sequence). CDR3 DNA sequence: TGCAGTGCTAGAGTTTCCGTGACTCTTGGGACCCAGTACTTC. This translates into CSARVSVTLGTQYF.

This clonotype has a count of ten or more. The chain couples TRBV25-1 to TRBJ2-2, with 8 bases aligning to TRBD1. This CDR3 is 16 amino acids long. V trimming: 4 bases; J trimming: 6 bases; junction bases outside the gene matches: 10. The germline gives CDR1 MGHDK, CDR2 SYGVNS. The CDR3 loop is CASSAQQGEGSGELFF. For the CDR3, the DNA is TGTGCCAGCAGTGCACAACAGGGGGAAGGTTCCGGGGAGCTGTTTTTT.

This chain uses TRBV7-3 with TRBJ2-5, with TRBD2 matching over 12 bases. V was pared by 1 base and J by 4 bases, with 7 bases of the junction left unmatched. The germline V gene encodes CDR1 SGHTA and CDR2 FQGTGA. This CDR3 contains 17 residues. CDR3: CASSLMPGLAGPETQYF. As DNA, the CDR3 is TGTGCCAGCAGCTTAATGCCCGGACTAGCGGGACCAGAGACCCAGTACTTC.

This clonotype was detected ten times or more. The rearrangement links TRBV12-3 or TRBV12-4 to TRBJ1-1; no clear D gene. V was cut by 3 bases and J by 3 bases, with 5 bases left in between. This CDR3 region has 12 residues. Written as DNA, the CDR3 is TGTGCCAGCAGTTTGGAACACACTGAAGCTTTCTTT. Its protein product is CASSLEHTEAFF.

This clonotype appeared many times. V gene TRBV29-1 combines with J gene TRBJ2-7, with D perhaps being TRBD1 or TRBD2 (7 bases each). Trimming left V 5 bases short and J 0 bases short, with 14 bases between. The germline CDR1 and CDR2 sequences are SQVTM and ANQGSEA. This CDR3 has 14 residues. The CDR3: CSVTGEGSSYEQYF. The CDR3 nucleotides read TGCAGCGTTACAGGGGAGGGGAGCTCCTACGAGCAGTACTTC.

This clonotype was observed many times. This chain uses TRBV28 with TRBJ2-7, with 9 bases that match TRBD1. CDR1 is MDHEN and CDR2 is SYDVKM in the germline V gene. The CDR3 has 16 residues. J was trimmed by 5 bases and V by 3 bases; bases with no gene match: 11. This CDR3 is CASSFSWGTGSHEQYF. The CDR3, as DNA: TGTGCCAGCAGTTTCTCCTGGGGGACAGGGTCCCACGAGCAGTACTTC.

This clonotype was counted at least ten times. This chain uses TRBV18 with TRBJ2-2; the D is unclear. The ends were cut back, 4 bases at V and 4 bases at J, with 19 bases in the middle. Germline lookup yields CDR1 KGHSH and CDR2 LQKENI. This CDR3 comprises 17 residues. CDR3 protein: CASSLERSAIITGELFF. Here the CDR3 DNA reads TGTGCCAGCTCACTCGAAAGATCGGCTATCATCACCGGGGAGCTGTTTTTT.

The sample holds many counts of this clonotype. The genes are TRBV28 and TRBJ1-2; D call uncertain. Germline V CDR1 and CDR2: MDHEN, SYDVKM. This CDR3 has 11 amino acids. V was clipped by 7 bases and J by 3 bases, with 6 bases between them. This chain's CDR3 is CASNGHYGYTF. CDR3 nucleotides: TGTGCCAGCAACGGACACTATGGCTACACCTTC.

This clonotype was recorded many times. This chain joins TRBV6-1 and TRBJ1-5, with 7 positions matching TRBD1. J gave up 0 bases and V 6 bases, and 5 bases lay outside the gene matches. Germline CDR1 reads MNHNS; CDR2 reads SASEGT. The CDR3 totals 15 residues. The CDR3 protein is CASSPTGVSNQPQHF. The CDR3, as DNA: TGTGCCAGCAGCCCCACAGGGGTTAGCAATCAGCCCCAGCATTTT.